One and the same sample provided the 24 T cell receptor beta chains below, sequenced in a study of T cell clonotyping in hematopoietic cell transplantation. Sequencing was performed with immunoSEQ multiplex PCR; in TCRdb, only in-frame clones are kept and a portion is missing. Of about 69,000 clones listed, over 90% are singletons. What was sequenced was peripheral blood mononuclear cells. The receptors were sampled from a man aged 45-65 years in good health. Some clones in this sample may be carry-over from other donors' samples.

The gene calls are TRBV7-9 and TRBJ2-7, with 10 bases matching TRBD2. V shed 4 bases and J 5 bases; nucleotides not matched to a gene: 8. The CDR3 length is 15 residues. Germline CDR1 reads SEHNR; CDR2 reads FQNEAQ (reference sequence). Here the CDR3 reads CASSSWGLATHEQYF. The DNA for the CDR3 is TGTGCCAGCAGCTCTTGGGGACTAGCGACCCACGAGCAGTACTTC.

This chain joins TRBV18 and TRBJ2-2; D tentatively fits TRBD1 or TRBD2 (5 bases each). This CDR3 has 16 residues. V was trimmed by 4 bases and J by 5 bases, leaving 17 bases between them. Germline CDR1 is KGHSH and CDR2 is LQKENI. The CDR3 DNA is TGTGCCAGCTCACGTACTGCCGGGGCCGGGACCGGGGAGCTGTTTTTT. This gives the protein CASSRTAGAGTGELFF.

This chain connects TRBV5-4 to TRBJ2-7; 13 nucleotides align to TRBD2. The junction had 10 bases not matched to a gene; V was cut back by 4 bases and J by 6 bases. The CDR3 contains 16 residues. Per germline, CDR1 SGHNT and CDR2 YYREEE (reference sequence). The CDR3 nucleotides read TGTGCCAGCAGCGGAGGACTAGCGGGAGTAGTCGGCGAGCAGTACTTC. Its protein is CASSGGLAGVVGEQYF.

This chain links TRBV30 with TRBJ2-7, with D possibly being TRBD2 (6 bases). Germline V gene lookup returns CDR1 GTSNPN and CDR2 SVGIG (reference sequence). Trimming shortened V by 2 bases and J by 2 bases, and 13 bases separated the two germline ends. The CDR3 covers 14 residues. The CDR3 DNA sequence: TGTGCCTGGAGTTTCGGGACTGGACCCTACGAGCAGTACTTC. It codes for CAWSFGTGPYEQYF. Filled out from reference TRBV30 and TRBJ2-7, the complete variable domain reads SQTIHQWPATLVQPVGSPLSLECTVEGTSNPNLYWYRQAAGRGLQLLFYSVGIGQISSEVPQNLSASRPQDRQFILSSKKLLLSDSGFYLCAWSFGTGPYEQYFGPGTRLTVT.

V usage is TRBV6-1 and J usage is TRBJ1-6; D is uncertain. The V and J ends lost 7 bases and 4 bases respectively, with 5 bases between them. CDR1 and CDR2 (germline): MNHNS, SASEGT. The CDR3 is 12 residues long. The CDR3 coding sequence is TGTGCCAGCAACGTTTATAATTCACCCCTCCACTTT. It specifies CASNVYNSPLHF.

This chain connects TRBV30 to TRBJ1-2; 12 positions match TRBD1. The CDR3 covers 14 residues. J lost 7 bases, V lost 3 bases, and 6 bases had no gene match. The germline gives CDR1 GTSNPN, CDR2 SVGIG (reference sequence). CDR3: CAWRIGTGGVGYTF. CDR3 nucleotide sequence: TGTGCCTGGAGGATTGGGACAGGGGGCGTTGGCTACACCTTC.

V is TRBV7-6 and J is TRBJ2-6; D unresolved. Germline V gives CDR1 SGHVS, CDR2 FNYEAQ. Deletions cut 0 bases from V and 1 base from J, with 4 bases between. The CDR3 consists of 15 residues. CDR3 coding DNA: TGTGCCAGCAGCTTAGCAGTATCTGGGGCCAACGTCCTGACTTTC. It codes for CASSLAVSGANVLTF. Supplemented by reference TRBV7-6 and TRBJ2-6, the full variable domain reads GAGVSQSPRYKVTKRGQDVALRCDPISGHVSLYWYRQALGQGPEFLTYFNYEAQQDKSGLPNDRFSAERPEGSISTLTIQRTEQRDSAMYRCASSLAVSGANVLTFGAGSRLTVL.

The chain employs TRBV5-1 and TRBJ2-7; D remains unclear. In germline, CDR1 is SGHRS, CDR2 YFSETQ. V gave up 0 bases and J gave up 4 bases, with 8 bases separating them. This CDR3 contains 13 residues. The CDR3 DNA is TGCGCCAGCAGCTTGGGGCCGATGTACGAGCAGTACTTC. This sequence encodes CASSLGPMYEQYF.

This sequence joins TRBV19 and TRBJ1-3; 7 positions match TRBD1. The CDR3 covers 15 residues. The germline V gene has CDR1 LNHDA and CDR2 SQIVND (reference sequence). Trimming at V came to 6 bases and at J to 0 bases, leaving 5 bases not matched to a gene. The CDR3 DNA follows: TGTGCCAGTAGCTCTGACAGGGCCTCTGGAAACACCATATATTTT. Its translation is CASSSDRASGNTIYF.

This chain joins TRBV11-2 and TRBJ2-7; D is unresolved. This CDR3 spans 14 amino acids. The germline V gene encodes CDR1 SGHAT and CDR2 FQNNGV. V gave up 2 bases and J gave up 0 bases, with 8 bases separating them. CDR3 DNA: TGTGCCAGCAGCTTAAACGTAGGCTCCTACGAGCAGTACTTC. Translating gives CASSLNVGSYEQYF. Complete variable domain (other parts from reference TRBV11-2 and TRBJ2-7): EAGVAQSPRYKIIEKRQSVAFWCNPISGHATLYWYQQILGQGPKLLIQFQNNGVVDDSQLPKDRFSAERLKGVDSTLKIQPAKLEDSAVYLCASSLNVGSYEQYFGPGTRLTVT.

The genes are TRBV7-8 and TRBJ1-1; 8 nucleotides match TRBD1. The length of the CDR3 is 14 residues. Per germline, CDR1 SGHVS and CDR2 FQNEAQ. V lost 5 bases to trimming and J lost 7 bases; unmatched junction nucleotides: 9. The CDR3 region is CASSPSRGRGEAFF. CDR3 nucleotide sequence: TGTGCCAGCAGCCCCAGCAGGGGGCGAGGTGAAGCTTTCTTT.

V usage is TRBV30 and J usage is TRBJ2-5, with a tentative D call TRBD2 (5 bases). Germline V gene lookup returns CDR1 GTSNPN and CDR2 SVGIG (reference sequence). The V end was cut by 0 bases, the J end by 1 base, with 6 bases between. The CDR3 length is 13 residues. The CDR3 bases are TGTGCCTGGAGTGTACGGGGCCAAGAGACCCAGTACTTC. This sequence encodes CAWSVRGQETQYF.

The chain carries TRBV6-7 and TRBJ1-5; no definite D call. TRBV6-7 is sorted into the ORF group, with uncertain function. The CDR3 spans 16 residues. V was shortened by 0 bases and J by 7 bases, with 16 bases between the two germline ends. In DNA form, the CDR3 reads TGTGCCAGCAGTTACTCGAAAGGAAGGGTAAGACAGCCCCAGCATTTT. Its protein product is CASSYSKGRVRQPQHF.

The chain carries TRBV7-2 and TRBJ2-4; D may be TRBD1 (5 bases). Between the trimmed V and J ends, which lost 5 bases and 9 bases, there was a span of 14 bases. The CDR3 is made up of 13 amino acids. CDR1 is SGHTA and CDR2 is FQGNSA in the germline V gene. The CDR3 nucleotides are TGTGCCAGCAGCCCATCCTTAAGGGGCATTCAGTACTTC. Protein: CASSPSLRGIQYF.

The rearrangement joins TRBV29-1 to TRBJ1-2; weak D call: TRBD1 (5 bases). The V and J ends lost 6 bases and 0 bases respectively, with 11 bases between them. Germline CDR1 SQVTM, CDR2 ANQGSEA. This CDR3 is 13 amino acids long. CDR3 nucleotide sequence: TGCAGCGTGCTGACAGCAGCTAACTATGGCTACACCTTC. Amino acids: CSVLTAANYGYTF.

The CDR3 nucleotides read TGTGCCAGCGCCTTTCCACCCGGGACGGACAATGAAAAACTGTTTTTT. As protein: CASAFPPGTDNEKLFF. The chain carries TRBV28 and TRBJ1-4; weak D call: TRBD1 (5 bases). CDR1 MDHEN and CDR2 SYDVKM come from the germline V gene. The CDR3 is 16 residues long. Deletions cut 8 bases from V and 5 bases from J, with 21 bases between.

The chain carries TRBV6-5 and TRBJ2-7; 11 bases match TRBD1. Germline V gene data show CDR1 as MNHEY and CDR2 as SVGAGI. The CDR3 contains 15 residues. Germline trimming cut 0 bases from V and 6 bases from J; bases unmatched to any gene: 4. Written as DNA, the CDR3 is TGTGCCAGCAGTTACTCTCGGACAGGGGGCGGCGAGCAGTACTTC. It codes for CASSYSRTGGGEQYF.

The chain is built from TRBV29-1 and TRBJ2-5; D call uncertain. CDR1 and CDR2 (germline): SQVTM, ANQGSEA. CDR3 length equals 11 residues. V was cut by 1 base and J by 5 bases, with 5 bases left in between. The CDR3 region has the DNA TGCAGCGTTGAAGGACTGGAGACCCAGTACTTC. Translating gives CSVEGLETQYF.

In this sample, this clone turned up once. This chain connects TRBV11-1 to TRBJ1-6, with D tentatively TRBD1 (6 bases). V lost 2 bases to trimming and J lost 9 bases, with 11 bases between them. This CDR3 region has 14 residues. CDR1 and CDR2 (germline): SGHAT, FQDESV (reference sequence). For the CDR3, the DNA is TGTGCCAGCAGCTTAACAGGGATGGGTTCACCCCTCCACTTT. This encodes CASSLTGMGSPLHF. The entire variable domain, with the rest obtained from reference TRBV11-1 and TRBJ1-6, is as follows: EAEVAQSPRYKITEKSQAVAFWCDPISGHATLYWYRQILGQGPELLVQFQDESVVDDSQLPKDRFSAERLKGVDSTLKIQPAELGDSAMYLCASSLTGMGSPLHFGNGTRLTVT.

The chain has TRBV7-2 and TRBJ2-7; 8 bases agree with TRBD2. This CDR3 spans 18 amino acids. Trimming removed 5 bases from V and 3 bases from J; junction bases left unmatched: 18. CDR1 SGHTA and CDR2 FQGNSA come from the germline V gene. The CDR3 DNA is TGTGCCAGCAGCAAAACTTGGTCCAGCGGGAGTAGTCTCTACGAGCAGTACTTC. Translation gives CASSKTWSSGSSLYEQYF.

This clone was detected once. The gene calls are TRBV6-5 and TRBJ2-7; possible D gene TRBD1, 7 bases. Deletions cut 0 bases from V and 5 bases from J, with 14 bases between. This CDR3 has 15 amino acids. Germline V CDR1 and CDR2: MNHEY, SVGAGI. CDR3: CASSYSPGGNHEQYF. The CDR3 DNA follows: TGTGCCAGCAGTTACTCGCCAGGGGGGAACCACGAGCAGTACTTC.

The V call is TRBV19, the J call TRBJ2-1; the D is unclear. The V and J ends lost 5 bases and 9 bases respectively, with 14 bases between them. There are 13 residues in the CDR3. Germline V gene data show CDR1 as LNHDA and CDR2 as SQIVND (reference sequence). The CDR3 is CASSPRAPLEQFF. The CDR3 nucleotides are TGTGCCAGTAGTCCCCGGGCCCCTCTTGAGCAGTTCTTC.

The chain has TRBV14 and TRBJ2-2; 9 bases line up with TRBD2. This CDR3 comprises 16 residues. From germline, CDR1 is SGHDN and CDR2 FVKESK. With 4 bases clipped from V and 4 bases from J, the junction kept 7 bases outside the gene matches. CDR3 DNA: TGTGCCAGCAGCCCGATTAGCGGGAGATCCACCGGGGAGCTGTTTTTT. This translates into CASSPISGRSTGELFF. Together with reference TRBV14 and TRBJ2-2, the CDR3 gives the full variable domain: EAGVTQFPSHSVIEKGQTVTLRCDPISGHDNLYWYRRVMGKEIKFLLHFVKESKQDESGMPNNRFLAERTGGTYSTLKVQPAELEDSGVYFCASSPISGRSTGELFFGEGSRLTVL.

The CDR3 protein is CASSLGAGDYGYTF. The CDR3 bases are TGTGCCAGCAGTTTAGGAGCAGGGGACTATGGCTACACCTTC. This sequence joins TRBV28 and TRBJ1-2; a possible D gene is TRBD1 (6 bases). Germline values: CDR1 MDHEN, CDR2 SYDVKM. This CDR3 contains 14 residues. Trimming stripped 2 bases from V and 3 bases from J, with 10 bases between.